These 21 T cell receptor beta chains came from one sample sequenced in a study of neurological immune-mediated disorders. TCRdb ran MiXCR on the 5' RACE reads and lists one entry per CDR3 protein. Here the sample spans around 25,000 distinct CDR3 sequences, roughly 13% being singletons. The sequencing sample was made of PBMCs. The receptors were sampled from a woman in her 40s with HTLV-1-associated myelopathy (HAM/TSP).

This clonotype was seen ten or more times. The J gene is TRBJ1-3, the V gene TRBV4-3; no reliable D call. V was shortened by 1 base and J by 3 bases, with 10 bases between the two germline ends. The CDR3 contains 15 residues. Germline values: CDR1 LGHNA, CDR2 YSLEER. The CDR3 protein is CASSQGRGGGNTIYF. In DNA, the CDR3 is TGCGCCAGCAGCCAAGGACGGGGAGGTGGAAACACCATATATTTT.

This clonotype has at least ten counts. A much larger clone lies one base from this, so it may be a read error. The limits of the CDR3 on the DNA are not certain, so only TCRdb's listed CDR3 is given. V usage is TRBV12-3 or TRBV12-4 and J usage is TRBJ2-5. The CDR3 has 11 residues if both end residues are counted. The CDR3 sequence: CASILGETQYF.

Ten or more counts support this clonotype. This chain uses TRBV30 with TRBJ1-2; D is possibly TRBD1 (6 bases). Trimming removed 3 bases from V and 7 bases from J, with 15 bases in between. The CDR3 sequence is 13 residues long. Germline CDR1 GTSNPN, CDR2 SVGIG (reference sequence). The CDR3 reads CAWRETGSGGYTF. Here the CDR3 DNA reads TGTGCCTGGAGGGAAACAGGGAGCGGTGGCTACACCTTC.

By frequency in the sample, this clonotype is medium-sized. This sequence joins TRBV29-1 and TRBJ2-1, with TRBD2 matching 7 bases. Germline V gives CDR1 SQVTM, CDR2 ANQGSEA. This CDR3 has 14 residues. The ends lost 6 bases at V and 6 bases at J; junction bases unmatched: 11. The CDR3 region has the DNA TGCAGCGTAAAGCGGGGATCGGGCCTCAATGAGCAGTTCTTC. Its protein is CSVKRGSGLNEQFF.

Many counts were recorded for this clonotype. One end of the junction fails to match germline, which may point to a read error. The chain carries TRBV5-6 and TRBJ2-7, with TRBD1 as a possible D gene (5 bases). The CDR3 is 13 residues long. The germline V gene has CDR1 SGHDT and CDR2 YYEEEE. The CDR3 spells CASSFQELQAPAF. CDR3 DNA: TGTGCCAGCAGCTTTCAGGAGTTACAGGCCCCTGCCTTC.

There are many counts of this clonotype. The chain employs TRBV20-1 and TRBJ1-1; D is ambiguous. V lost 3 bases, J lost 0 bases, and 8 bases lay in between. The V gene's germline CDR1 is DFQATT and CDR2 SNEGSKA (reference sequence). The CDR3 has 13 residues. CDR3 nucleotides: TGCAGTGCTAGTCGCCAGCTGAACACTGAAGCTTTCTTT. Its protein is CSASRQLNTEAFF.

This clonotype was recorded many times. The genes are TRBV7-9 and TRBJ1-5, with TRBD1 matching 7 bases. V dropped 5 bases and J dropped 4; count of bases not matched to a gene: 8. CDR1 is SEHNR, CDR2 FQNEAQ, per germline (reference sequence). This CDR3 contains 15 residues. The CDR3 here is CASSPQTGRNQPQHF. CDR3 nucleotide sequence: TGTGCCAGCAGCCCGCAGACAGGGCGAAATCAGCCCCAGCATTTT.

This clonotype was recorded many times. The chain couples TRBV3-1 to TRBJ1-3, with D tentatively TRBD1 (5 bases). The germline CDR1 and CDR2 sequences are LGHDT and YNNKEL (reference sequence). V gave up 4 bases and J gave up 4 bases, with 11 bases separating them. The CDR3 is made up of 14 amino acids. CDR3 DNA: TGTGCCAGCAGCCGCCCCAGGGCAGGAAACACCATATATTTT. This codes for CASSRPRAGNTIYF.

This clonotype has a count of ten or more. The chain combines TRBV29-1 with TRBJ1-1; perhaps TRBD1 as D (5 bases). Trimming pared 7 bases from V and 5 bases from J, leaving 14 bases between. Germline V gene sequence: CDR1 SQVTM, CDR2 ANQGSEA. This CDR3 contains 12 residues. As DNA, the CDR3 is TGCAGCGGGGGCAGTTTATTAACTGAAGCTTTCTTT. Its translation is CSGGSLLTEAFF.

This clonotype was seen at least ten times. The CDR3 reads CASSFSGGPLDEQFF. DNA of the CDR3: TGTGCCAGCAGTTTCAGCGGGGGCCCTCTCGATGAGCAGTTCTTC. V gene TRBV12-3 or TRBV12-4 combines with J gene TRBJ2-1; 8 nucleotides match TRBD2. V shed 3 bases and J 8 bases; nucleotides not matched to a gene: 9. The CDR3 has 15 residues.

This clonotype showed up many times. J is TRBJ2-5 and V is TRBV5-1; perhaps TRBD1 as D (5 bases). Germline assignment: CDR1 SGHRS and CDR2 YFSETQ. This CDR3 is built from 15 residues. Trimming removed 2 bases from V and 5 bases from J, with 16 bases in between. The CDR3 loop is CASSFYGQARETQYF. The CDR3 DNA reads TGCGCCAGCAGCTTCTACGGACAAGCCAGGGAGACCCAGTACTTC.

Of note for this clonotype: One junction end does not reproduce the germline sequence, and a read error may be involved. The CDR3 protein is CASSLRRGGNRSRNTIYF. The CDR3 coding sequence is TGTGCAAGCAGCCTCCGGAGGGGAGGGAATCGCTCTAGAAACACCATATATTTT. This chain connects TRBV5-6 to TRBJ1-3; D might be TRBD1 (5 bases). The germline CDR1 and CDR2 sequences are SGHDT and YYEEEE. The CDR3 contains 18 residues.

A few counts support this clonotype. J is TRBJ1-2 and V is TRBV15, with D perhaps matching TRBD1 (5 bases). The CDR3 has 12 amino acids. Trimming removed 8 bases at V and 4 bases at J, with 11 bases between. Germline V CDR1 and CDR2: LNHNV, YYDKDF (reference sequence). The CDR3 DNA sequence: TGTGCCACCCGAACAGGAAGCTATGGCTACACCTTC. Translating gives CATRTGSYGYTF.

This clonotype was observed many times. The V call is TRBV5-6, the J call TRBJ2-7; no clear D gene. Trimming stripped 1 base from V and 2 bases from J, with 10 bases between. Per the germline V gene, CDR1 is SGHDT and CDR2 is YYEEEE. The CDR3 loop spans 14 amino acids. DNA of the CDR3: TGTGCCAGCAGCTTGTTGGCAGGACCCTACGAGCAGTACTTC. It translates to CASSLLAGPYEQYF. The full variable domain, in which reference TRBV5-6 and TRBJ2-7 provide the parts outside the CDR3, is DAGVTQSPTHLIKTRGQQVTLRCSPKSGHDTVSWYQQALGQGPQFIFQYYEEEERQRGNFPDRFSGHQFPNYSSELNVNALLLGDSALYLCASSLLAGPYEQYFGPGTRLTVT.

This clonotype was observed many times. The chain employs TRBV3-1 and TRBJ1-5; D call uncertain. V was trimmed by 2 bases and J by 1 base, leaving 3 bases between them. The CDR3 consists of 13 residues. Looked up from germline, CDR1 is LGHDT and CDR2 is YNNKEL (reference sequence). Here the CDR3 reads CASSQMSNQPQHF. In DNA form, the CDR3 reads TGTGCCAGCAGCCAAATGAGCAATCAGCCCCAGCATTTT.

This clonotype was seen ten or more times. The DNA of the CDR3 is TGCAGTGCTCCAGGACAGGGGGACTCCGGGGAGCTGTTTTTT. Protein: CSAPGQGDSGELFF. The chain employs TRBV20-1 and TRBJ2-2; 10 bases are a match to TRBD1. The junction had 6 bases not matched to a gene; V was cut back by 5 bases and J by 6 bases. Germline CDR1 DFQATT, CDR2 SNEGSKA (reference sequence). The CDR3 loop spans 14 amino acids.

The gene calls are TRBV19 and TRBJ2-3; D ambiguous. Germline V gene lookup returns CDR1 LNHDA and CDR2 SQIVND (reference sequence). The CDR3 totals 12 residues. V lost 5 bases to trimming and J lost 1 base, with 4 bases between them. The CDR3 loop reads CASSQGTDTQYF. The CDR3 nucleotides read TGTGCCAGTAGTCAGGGCACAGATACGCAGTATTTT.

This clonotype was observed at least ten times. The chain joins TRBV28 to TRBJ1-2; D might be TRBD1 (5 bases). V was shortened by 2 bases and J by 5 bases, with 12 bases between the two germline ends. Germline-derived CDR1 and CDR2 are MDHEN and SYDVKM. This CDR3 is 14 amino acids long. For the CDR3, the DNA is TGTGCCAGCAGTTTAGAGGGGATGAAGTATGGCTACACCTTC. Translation gives CASSLEGMKYGYTF.

This clonotype was seen ten or more times. The chain employs TRBV7-8 and TRBJ1-5; tentative D call: TRBD1 (5 bases). Germline CDR1 SGHVS, CDR2 FQNEAQ. V lost 2 bases and J 0 bases, leaving 8 bases between the germline ends. This CDR3 is built from 15 residues. The CDR3 sequence is CASSLTQGSNQPQHF. The CDR3 DNA reads as TGTGCCAGCAGCTTAACGCAGGGTAGCAATCAGCCCCAGCATTTT.

This clonotype was found many times. The chain is built from TRBV6-6 and TRBJ2-2, with TRBD1 as a possible D gene (6 bases). Germline V gene lookup returns CDR1 MNHNY and CDR2 SVGAGI (reference sequence). CDR3 length: 15 amino acids. With 7 bases removed from V and 2 bases from J, the gap between germline ends came to 14 bases. This CDR3 reads CASTTGTPNTGELFF. DNA for the CDR3: TGTGCCAGCACGACCGGGACACCTAACACCGGGGAGCTGTTTTTT.

This clonotype was seen ten or more times. This chain links TRBV5-5 with TRBJ2-3; D is possibly TRBD1 (6 bases). This CDR3 region has 12 residues. Germline V gene data show CDR1 as SGHKS and CDR2 as YYEKEE (reference sequence). V lost 5 bases and J lost 5, with 9 bases in between. CDR3 in DNA: TGTGCCAGCAGGGCAGGGGAAGATACGCAGTATTTT. Its protein product is CASRAGEDTQYF.